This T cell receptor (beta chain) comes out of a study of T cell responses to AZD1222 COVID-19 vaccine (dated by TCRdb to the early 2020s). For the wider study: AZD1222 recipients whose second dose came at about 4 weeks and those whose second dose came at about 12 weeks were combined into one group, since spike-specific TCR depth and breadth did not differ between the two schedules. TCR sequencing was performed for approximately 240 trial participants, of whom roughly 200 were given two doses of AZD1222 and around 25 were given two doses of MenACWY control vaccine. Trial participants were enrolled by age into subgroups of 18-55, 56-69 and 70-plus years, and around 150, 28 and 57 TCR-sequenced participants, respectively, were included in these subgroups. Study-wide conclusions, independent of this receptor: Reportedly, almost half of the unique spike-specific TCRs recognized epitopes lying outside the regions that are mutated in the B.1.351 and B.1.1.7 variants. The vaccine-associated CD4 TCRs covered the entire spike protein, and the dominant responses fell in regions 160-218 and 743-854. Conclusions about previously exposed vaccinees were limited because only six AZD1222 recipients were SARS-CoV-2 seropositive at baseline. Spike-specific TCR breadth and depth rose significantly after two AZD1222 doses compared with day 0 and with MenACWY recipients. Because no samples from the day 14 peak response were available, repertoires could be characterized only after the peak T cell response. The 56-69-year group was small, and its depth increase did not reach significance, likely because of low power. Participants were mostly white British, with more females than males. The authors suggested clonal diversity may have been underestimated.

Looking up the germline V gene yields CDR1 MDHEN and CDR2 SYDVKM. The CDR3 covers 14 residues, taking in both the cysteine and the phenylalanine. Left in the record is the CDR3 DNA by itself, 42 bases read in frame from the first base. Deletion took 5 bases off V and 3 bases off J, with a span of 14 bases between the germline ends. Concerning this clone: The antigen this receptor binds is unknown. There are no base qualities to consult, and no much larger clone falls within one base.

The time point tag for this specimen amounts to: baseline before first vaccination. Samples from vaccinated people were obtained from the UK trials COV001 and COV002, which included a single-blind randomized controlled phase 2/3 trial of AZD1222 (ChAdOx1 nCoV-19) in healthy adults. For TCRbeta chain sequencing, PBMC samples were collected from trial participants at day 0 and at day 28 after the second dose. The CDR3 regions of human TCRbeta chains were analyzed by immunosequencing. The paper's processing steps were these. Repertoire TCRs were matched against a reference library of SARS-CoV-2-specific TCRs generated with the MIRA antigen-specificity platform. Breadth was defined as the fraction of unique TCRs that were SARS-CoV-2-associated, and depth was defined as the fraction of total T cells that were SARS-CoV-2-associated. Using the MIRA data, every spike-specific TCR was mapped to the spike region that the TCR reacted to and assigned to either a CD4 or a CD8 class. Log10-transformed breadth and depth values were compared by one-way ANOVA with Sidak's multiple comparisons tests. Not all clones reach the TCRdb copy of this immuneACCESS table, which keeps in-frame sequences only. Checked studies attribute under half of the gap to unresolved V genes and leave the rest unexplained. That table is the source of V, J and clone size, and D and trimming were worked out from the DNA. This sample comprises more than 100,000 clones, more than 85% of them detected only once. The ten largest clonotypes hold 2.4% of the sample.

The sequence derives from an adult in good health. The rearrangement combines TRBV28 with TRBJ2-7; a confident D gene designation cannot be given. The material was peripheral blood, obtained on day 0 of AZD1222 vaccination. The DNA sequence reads TGTGCCAGCAGTCCACCCGTAGGGTTCTACGAGCAGTACTTC. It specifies CASSPPVGFYEQYF.